The 18 T cell receptor beta chains in this list originate from one sample, sequenced in a study of shared T cell receptors in the human thymus. Only in-frame clones appear in the TCRdb table, and some are missing; sequencing was by immunoSEQ multiplex PCR. The sample records 600,000 to 900,000 clones, roughly 88% being singletons. This same sample was also taken into another study, of human thymus T cells.

Sequences were obtained from thymocytes. These receptors were taken from a girl under three years old with a congenital heart defect.

The DNA for the CDR3 is TGTGCCAGCAGCTTTCACAGGGGAGGATACGAGCAGTACTTC. Translating it yields CASSFHRGGYEQYF. This chain uses TRBV27 with TRBJ2-7, with D possibly being TRBD1 (7 bases). V gave up 6 bases and J gave up 4 bases, with 16 bases separating them. There are 14 residues in the CDR3. Germline V lookup: CDR1 MNHEY, CDR2 SMNVEV (reference sequence).

The chain joins TRBV7-6 to TRBJ2-7; tentatively, D is TRBD1 (9 bases). Between the trimmed V and J ends, which lost 5 bases and 5 bases, there was a span of 25 bases. This CDR3 comprises 17 residues. Germline assignment: CDR1 SGHVS and CDR2 FNYEAQ. CDR3 DNA sequence: TGTGCCAGCAGCGATAGACGGGGGGGACAGGGTAAGAACGAGCAGTACTTC. This codes for CASSDRRGGQGKNEQYF.

V gene TRBV28 combines with J gene TRBJ1-3, with 10 nucleotides matching TRBD1. Per the germline V gene, CDR1 is MDHEN and CDR2 is SYDVKM. The CDR3 has 16 residues. V trimming: 5 bases; J trimming: 0 bases; junction bases outside the gene matches: 4. CDR3 nucleotide sequence: TGTGCCAGCAGTGGGACAGGGGCTAGCTCTGGAAACACCATATATTTT. Translating it yields CASSGTGASSGNTIYF. The full variable domain, with the rest looked up from reference TRBV28 and TRBJ1-3, is DVKVTQSSRYLVKRTGEKVFLECVQDMDHENMFWYRQDPGLGLRLIYFSYDVKMKEKGDIPEGYSVSREKKERFSLILESASTNQTSMYLCASSGTGASSGNTIYFGEGSWLTVV.

This chain links TRBV21-1 with TRBJ2-4; the DNA was not compared with TRBD1, the D call given in the table. TRBV21-1 is assigned pseudogene status. The CDR3 is made up of 16 amino acids. The DNA of the CDR3 is TGTGCCAGCAGCAAAGGACAGGGGGTAGCCAAAAACATTCAGTACTTC. Its protein is CASSKGQGVAKNIQYF.

A single count supports this clone. The chain recombines TRBV7-9 with TRBJ2-7; D is possibly TRBD1 (5 bases). Germline loops: CDR1 SEHNR, CDR2 FQNEAQ (reference sequence). There are 13 residues in the CDR3. The V gene lost 3 bases and the J gene lost 5 bases, with 11 bases spanning the gap. As DNA, the CDR3 is TGTGCCAGCAGCTTGATGGGGCGGAACGAGCAGTACTTC. The encoded protein is CASSLMGRNEQYF. Supplemented by reference TRBV7-9 and TRBJ2-7, the full variable domain reads DTGVSQNPRHKITKRGQNVTFRCDPISEHNRLYWYRQTLGQGPEFLTYFQNEAQLEKSRLLSDRFSAERPKGSFSTLEIQRTEQGDSAMYLCASSLMGRNEQYFGPGTRLTVT.

The rearrangement joins TRBV27 to TRBJ1-5; D is unclear. CDR1 MNHEY and CDR2 SMNVEV come from the germline V gene (reference sequence). The CDR3 runs to 13 residues. With 1 base removed from V and 9 bases from J, the gap between germline ends came to 10 bases. The CDR3 sequence is CASSLLGPGPQHF. CDR3 DNA: TGTGCCAGCAGTTTATTAGGCCCAGGGCCCCAGCATTTT.

This clone was counted once. The chain's CDR3 is CASSKQGHGEKLFF. The CDR3 coding sequence is TGTGCCAGTAGTAAGCAGGGCCATGGGGAAAAACTGTTTTTT. The chain employs TRBV19 and TRBJ1-4; a possible D gene is TRBD1 (5 bases). The CDR3 runs to 14 residues. The germline V gene has CDR1 LNHDA and CDR2 SQIVND (reference sequence). Trimming stripped 4 bases from V and 8 bases from J, with 14 bases between. The full variable domain, completed using reference TRBV19 and TRBJ1-4, is DGGITQSPKYLFRKEGQNVTLSCEQNLNHDAMYWYRQDPGQGLRLIYYSQIVNDFQKGDIAEGYSVSREKKESFPLTVTSAQKNPTAFYLCASSKQGHGEKLFFGSGTQLSVL.

V gene TRBV7-6 combines with J gene TRBJ2-1, with 12 positions matching TRBD2. Trimming cost V 5 bases and J 0 bases; bases outside gene matches: 20. Germline V lookup: CDR1 SGHVS, CDR2 FNYEAQ. The CDR3 length is 22 residues. The CDR3 region has the DNA TGTGCCAGCAGCCCACTACCGCCTAGGCTAGCGGGGGGGAGTAGCTCCTACAATGAGCAGTTCTTC. Translating gives CASSPLPPRLAGGSSSYNEQFF.

This clone turned up a few times. This sequence joins TRBV25-1 and TRBJ1-5; D unclear. Trimming left V 9 bases short and J 0 bases short, with 12 bases between. This CDR3 contains 14 residues. The germline gives CDR1 MGHDK, CDR2 SYGVNS. The CDR3 loop reads CASSSGGSNQPQHF. CDR3 nucleotides: TGTGCCAGTTCCTCGGGAGGTAGCAATCAGCCCCAGCATTTT.

V gene TRBV30 combines with J gene TRBJ1-2; D perhaps matches TRBD1 (5 bases). Germline CDR1 GTSNPN, CDR2 SVGIG (reference sequence). The V end lost 3 bases, the J end lost 5 bases, and 13 bases lay between the germline ends. CDR3 size: 13 residues. In DNA, the CDR3 is TGTGCCTGGAGGGCCCTAAGGGGATATGGCTACACCTTC. Translation: CAWRALRGYGYTF.

The genes are TRBV6-5 and TRBJ2-1, with 8 nucleotides matching TRBD2. The CDR3 totals 14 residues. V gave up 2 bases and J gave up 6 bases; unmatched junction bases: 3. The germline V gene has CDR1 MNHEY and CDR2 SVGAGI. CDR3 residues: CASSYPGLGNEQFF. The CDR3 coding sequence is TGTGCCAGCAGTTACCCGGGACTAGGCAATGAGCAGTTCTTC.

This clone was counted between two and nine times. The chain has TRBV5-1 and TRBJ1-6; TRBD1 matches 7 bases. Germline V gene lookup returns CDR1 SGHRS and CDR2 YFSETQ. The CDR3 has 17 residues. Unmatched junction bases numbered 10, after V lost 2 bases and J lost 5 bases. The CDR3 sequence: CASSFGTGTENNSPLHF. CDR3 sequence (DNA): TGCGCCAGCAGCTTTGGTACCGGGACAGAAAATAATTCACCCCTCCACTTT. Supplemented by reference TRBV5-1 and TRBJ1-6, the full variable domain reads KAGVTQTPRYLIKTRGQQVTLSCSPISGHRSVSWYQQTPGQGLQFLFEYFSETQRNKGNFPGRFSGRQFSNSRSEMNVSTLELGDSALYLCASSFGTGTENNSPLHFGNGTRLTVT.

V usage is TRBV7-3 and J usage is TRBJ1-2; TRBD1 agrees at 9 bases. CDR3 length equals 13 residues. The trim removed 1 base at V and 8 bases at J, leaving 2 bases unmatched. Germline CDR1 and CDR2: SGHTA and FQGTGA. This CDR3 is CASSLRTGEGYTF. Written as DNA, the CDR3 is TGTGCCAGCAGCTTAAGGACAGGGGAGGGCTACACCTTC.

The chain joins TRBV21-1 to TRBJ2-7; TRBD1 is the table's D call and was not checked against the DNA. TRBV21-1 constitutes a pseudogene. There are 14 residues in the CDR3. CDR3 loop: CASSSLLGIYEQYF. The CDR3 region has the DNA TGTGCCAGCAGCAGCCTTCTGGGCATCTACGAGCAGTACTTC.

The chain is built from TRBV4-3 and TRBJ1-5; D is possibly TRBD1 (5 bases). The CDR3 loop spans 15 amino acids. CDR1 and CDR2 (germline): LGHNA, YSLEER. V lost 2 bases and J lost 2, with 10 bases in between. CDR3 protein: CASSQRRGGNQPQHF. CDR3 sequence (DNA): TGCGCCAGCAGCCAACGGAGGGGTGGCAATCAGCCCCAGCATTTT.

The CDR3 sequence: CASMREGLRGYTF. In DNA form, the CDR3 reads TGTGCCAGCATGAGGGAGGGATTGAGGGGCTACACCTTC. The chain couples TRBV28 to TRBJ1-2; D call uncertain. The CDR3 totals 13 residues. Trimming shortened V by 7 bases and J by 8 bases, and 17 bases separated the two germline ends. Germline V CDR1 and CDR2: MDHEN, SYDVKM.

CDR3 sequence (DNA): TGTGCCAGCAGCTTAATTCTGCGGGGGGGCACAGATACGCAGTATTTT. This codes for CASSLILRGGTDTQYF. The chain combines TRBV7-9 with TRBJ2-3, with TRBD2 matching 8 bases. Per germline, CDR1 SEHNR and CDR2 FQNEAQ (reference sequence). J lost 1 base, V lost 2 bases, and 5 bases had no gene match. There are 16 residues in the CDR3.

This clone has only one observation. This chain links TRBV29-1 with TRBJ2-1; 11 bases match TRBD2. The germline V gene has CDR1 SQVTM and CDR2 ANQGSEA. This CDR3 contains 15 residues. V trimming: 7 bases; J trimming: 8 bases; junction bases outside the gene matches: 13. The CDR3 region is CSAEQTSGGKDEQFF. DNA for the CDR3: TGCAGCGCCGAACAAACTAGCGGGGGTAAGGATGAGCAGTTCTTC.